This T cell receptor (beta chain) was sequenced in a study of cytomegalovirus exposure and HLA in healthy donors. Turning to the study itself: Prior work identified 117 million unique TCR beta sequences in roughly 180 million T cells. Notes on the study in general: It was assumed in the presence/absence analyses that sequencing depth was roughly uniform across donors.

As concerns this clone: What it binds is not known.

The PCR had 60 Vbeta and 13 Jbeta primers. This table comes from immunoSEQ multiplex PCR, and its TCRdb copy is limited to in-frame clones, with some not included. The sample has about 100,000 clones, approximately 74% seen once. This sequence was found in a female donor in good health and CMV-seropositive. The sample consisted of PBMCs.

CDR3 sequence: CASSYSVGLGGIGYTF. DNA of the CDR3: TGTGCCAGCAGTTACTCTGTGGGCCTGGGAGGAATTGGCTACACCTTC. The gene calls are TRBV6-5 and TRBJ1-2; D is undetermined. V was shortened by 0 bases and J by 7 bases, with 18 bases between the two germline ends. Germline CDR1 reads MNHEY; CDR2 reads SVGAGI. The CDR3 loop spans 16 amino acids.